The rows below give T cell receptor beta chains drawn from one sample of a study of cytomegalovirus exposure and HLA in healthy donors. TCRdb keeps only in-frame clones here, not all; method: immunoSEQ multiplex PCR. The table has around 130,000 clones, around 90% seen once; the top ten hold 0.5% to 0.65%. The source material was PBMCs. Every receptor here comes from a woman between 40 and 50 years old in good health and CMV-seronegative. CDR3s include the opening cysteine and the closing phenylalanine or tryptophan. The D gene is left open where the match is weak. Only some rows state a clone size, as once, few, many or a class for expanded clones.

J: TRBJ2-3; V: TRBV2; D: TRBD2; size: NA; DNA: TGTGCCAGCAGGGAAAGCGGGAGGGCCGGGGGCACAGATACGCAGTATTTT; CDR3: CASRESGRAGGTDTQYF
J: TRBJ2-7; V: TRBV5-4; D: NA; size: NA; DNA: TGTGCCAGCAGCTTGGCCGCGGGTTCTGGCGAGCAGTACTTC; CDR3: CASSLAAGSGEQYF
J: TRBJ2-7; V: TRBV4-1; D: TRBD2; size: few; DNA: TGCGCCAGCAGCCAAGATCGAAGACTAGCGGGAACCTACGAGCAGTACTTC; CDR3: CASSQDRRLAGTYEQYF
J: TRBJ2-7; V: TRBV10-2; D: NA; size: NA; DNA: TGCGCCAGCAGTGAGTCTCGGTCGCTTTACGAGCAGTACTTC; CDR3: CASSESRSLYEQYF
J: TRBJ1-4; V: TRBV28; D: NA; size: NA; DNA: TGTGCCAGCAGTTTGGGACATTGGGAAAAACTGTTTTTT; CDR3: CASSLGHWEKLFF
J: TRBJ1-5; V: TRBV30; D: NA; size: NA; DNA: TGTGCCTGGAGCTCCTCGGTGAGCAATCAGCCCCAGCATTTT; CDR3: CAWSSSVSNQPQHF
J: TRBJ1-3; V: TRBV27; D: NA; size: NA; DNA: TGTGCCAGCAGTCAATCTACACAGGGTCCGGGGCGAAACACCATATATTTT; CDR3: CASSQSTQGPGRNTIYF
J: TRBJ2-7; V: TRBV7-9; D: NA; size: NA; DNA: TGTGCCAGCAGCTTCGAACGGGATGACTACGAGCAGTACTTC; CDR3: CASSFERDDYEQYF
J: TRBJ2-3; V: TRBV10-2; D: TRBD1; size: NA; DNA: TGCGCCAGCAGTGCCAACAGGGGAGTAACAGATACGCAGTATTTT; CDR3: CASSANRGVTDTQYF
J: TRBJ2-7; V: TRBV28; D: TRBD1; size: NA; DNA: TGTGCCAGCAGTGATGGACAGGTCGGGATCTACGAGCAGTACTTC; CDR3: CASSDGQVGIYEQYF
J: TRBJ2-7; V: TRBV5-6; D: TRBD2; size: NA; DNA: TGTGCCAGCAGCTTGGAGGGACTAGCGGGTTTTGGCTACGAGCAGTACTTC; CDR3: CASSLEGLAGFGYEQYF
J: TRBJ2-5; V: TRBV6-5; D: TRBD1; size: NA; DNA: TGTGCCAGCAGACACACCGGGACAGAGAAGGGGACCCAGTACTTC; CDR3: CASRHTGTEKGTQYF
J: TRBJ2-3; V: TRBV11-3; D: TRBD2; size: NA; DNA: TGTGCCAGCAGCTTGGGGAATGGCGGGGGGGGAGATACGCAGTATTTT; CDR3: CASSLGNGGGGDTQYF
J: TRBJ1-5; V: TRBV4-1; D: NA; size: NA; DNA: TGCGCCAGCAGCCAACCGGGTATTGCGCCCCAGCATTTT; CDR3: CASSQPGIAPQHF
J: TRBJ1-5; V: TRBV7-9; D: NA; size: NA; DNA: TGTGCCAGCAGTGGAACACAGGGCGCAGGGCAGCCCCAGCATTTT; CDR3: CASSGTQGAGQPQHF
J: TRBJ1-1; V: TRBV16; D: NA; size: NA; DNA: TGTGCCAGCAGCCAATCACGGAACGGACAAGAAGCTTTCTTT; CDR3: CASSQSRNGQEAFF
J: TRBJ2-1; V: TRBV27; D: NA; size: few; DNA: TGTGCCAGCAGTTCCCCCGGCAGGGAGGTTACGAAGGAGCAGTTCTTC; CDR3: CASSSPGREVTKEQFF
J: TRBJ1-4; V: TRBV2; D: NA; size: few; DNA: TGTGCCAGCGGGGAGGAAAAACTGTTTTTT; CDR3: CASGEEKLFF
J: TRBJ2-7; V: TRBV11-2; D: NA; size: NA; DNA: TGTGCCAGCAGCTTAGATCTACAGGGTCGATACGAGCAGTACTTC; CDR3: CASSLDLQGRYEQYF
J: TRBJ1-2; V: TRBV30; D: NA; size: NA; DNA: TGTGCCTGGAGTACGCAGGGCCCGTGGGGCTACACCTTC; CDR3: CAWSTQGPWGYTF
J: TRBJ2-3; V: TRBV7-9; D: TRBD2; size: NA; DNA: TGTGCCAGCAGCTCACGCGGACTAGCGGAAGAGCAGTATTTT; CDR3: CASSSRGLAEEQYF
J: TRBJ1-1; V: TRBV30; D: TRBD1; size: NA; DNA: TGTGCCTGGAGTAACCGACAGGGGCTGGACGGGACTTTCTTT; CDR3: CAWSNRQGLDGTFF
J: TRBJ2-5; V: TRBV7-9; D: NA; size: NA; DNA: TGTGCCAGCAGCGTACTAGCAGTAGCCACCCAGTACTTC; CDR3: CASSVLAVATQYF
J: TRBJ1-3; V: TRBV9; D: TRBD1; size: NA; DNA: TGTGCCAGCAGCGGGGGACAGTGGGAGGACACCATATATTTT; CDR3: CASSGGQWEDTIYF
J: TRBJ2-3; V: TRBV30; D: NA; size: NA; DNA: TGTGCCTGGAGTGTACAGGGGACTTCTACGCAGTATTTT; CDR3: CAWSVQGTSTQYF
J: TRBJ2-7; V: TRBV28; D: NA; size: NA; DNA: TGTGCCAGCAGCCCCGCCAGAGGCGAGCAGTACTTC; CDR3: CASSPARGEQYF
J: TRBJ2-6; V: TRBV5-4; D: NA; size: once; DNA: TGTGCCAGCAGCTTGCCCGTCTCTGGGGCCAACGTCCTGACTTTC; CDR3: CASSLPVSGANVLTF
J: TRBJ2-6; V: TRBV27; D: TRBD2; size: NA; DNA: TGTGCCAGCAGTTTATGGGGCCTAGCGGGACCTGGGGCCAACGTCCTGACTTTC; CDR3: CASSLWGLAGPGANVLTF
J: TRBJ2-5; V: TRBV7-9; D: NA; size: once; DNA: TGTGCCAGCAGCTTAGGGTCGGGAGTTGCGGAGACCCAGTACTTC; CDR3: CASSLGSGVAETQYF
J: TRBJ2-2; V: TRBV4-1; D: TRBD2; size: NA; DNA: TGCGCCAGCAGCCATTCCGAATTGGGACTAGCGGATGGGGAGCTGTTTTTT; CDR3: CASSHSELGLADGELFF
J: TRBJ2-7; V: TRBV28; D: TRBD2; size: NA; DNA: TGTGCCAGCAGCCTAGCGGGCTGGGTCGGGCAGTACTTC; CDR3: CASSLAGWVGQYF
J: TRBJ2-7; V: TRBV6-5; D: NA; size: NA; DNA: TGTGCCAGCAGTTCGTCGTTTAGCGGCTCCTACGAGCAGTACTTC; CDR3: CASSSSFSGSYEQYF
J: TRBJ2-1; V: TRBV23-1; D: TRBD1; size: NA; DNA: TGCGCCAGCGGACTTCACAGGGGCACTGAGCAGTTCTTC; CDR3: CASGLHRGTEQFF
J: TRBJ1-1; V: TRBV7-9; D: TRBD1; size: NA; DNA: TGTGCCAGCAACACCGACAGGGACACTGAAGCTTTCTTT; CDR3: CASNTDRDTEAFF
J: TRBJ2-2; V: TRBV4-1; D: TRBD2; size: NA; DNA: TGCGCCAGCAGCCAGTCAAGGGCTAGCGGGAAGGAAGGGGAGCTGTTTTTT; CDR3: CASSQSRASGKEGELFF
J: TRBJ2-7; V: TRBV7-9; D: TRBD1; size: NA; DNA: TGTGCCAGCAGCTACAGGGGGCACGAGCAGTACTTC; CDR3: CASSYRGHEQYF
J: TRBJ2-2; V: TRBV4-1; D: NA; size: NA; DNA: TGCGCCAGCAGCCAAGACCAAGGGGCCCGTCGTACCGGGGAGCTGTTTTTT; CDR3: CASSQDQGARRTGELFF
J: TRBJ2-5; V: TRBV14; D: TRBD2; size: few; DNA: TGTGCCAGCAGCCAAGCAGGACTAGCGGGCCAAGAGACCCAGTACTTC; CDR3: CASSQAGLAGQETQYF
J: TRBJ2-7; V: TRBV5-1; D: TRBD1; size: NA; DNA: TGCGCCAGCAGCTCCCAGGACAGGGCCTACGAGCAGTACTTC; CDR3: CASSSQDRAYEQYF
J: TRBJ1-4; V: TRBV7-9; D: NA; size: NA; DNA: TGTTCCAGCAGCCCCCCAGGGGTTCGGGAAAAACTGTTTTTT; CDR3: CSSSPPGVREKLFF
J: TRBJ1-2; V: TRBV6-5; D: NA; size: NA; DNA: TGTGCCAGCAGTCCAGGGCAGAACCTCTTTGGCTACACCTTC; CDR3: CASSPGQNLFGYTF
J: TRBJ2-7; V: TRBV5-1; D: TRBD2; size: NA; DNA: TGCGCCAGCAGCTTGAATTCGGGAGGGTCCTACGAGCAGTACTTC; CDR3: CASSLNSGGSYEQYF
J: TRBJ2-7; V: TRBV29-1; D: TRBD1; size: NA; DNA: TGCAGCGTTAAGATAATCCGGACAGGGGACTCCGAGCAGTACTTC; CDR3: CSVKIIRTGDSEQYF
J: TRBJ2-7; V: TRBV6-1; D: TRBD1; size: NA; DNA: TGTGCCAGCAGTGTAGGACAGGTGACGTACGAGCAGTACTTC; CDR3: CASSVGQVTYEQYF
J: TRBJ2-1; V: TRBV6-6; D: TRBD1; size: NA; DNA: TGTGCCAGCAGAACCCACGACAGGGCCACGAATGAGCAGTTCTTC; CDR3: CASRTHDRATNEQFF
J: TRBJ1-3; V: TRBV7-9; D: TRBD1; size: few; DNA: TGTGCCAGCAGCGAGCGGACAGGGGACGGCGGGGGAAACACCATATATTTT; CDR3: CASSERTGDGGGNTIYF
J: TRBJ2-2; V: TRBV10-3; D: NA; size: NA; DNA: TGTGCCATCAGATCGGGGAGCTCGACGAACACCGGGGAGCTGTTTTTT; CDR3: CAIRSGSSTNTGELFF
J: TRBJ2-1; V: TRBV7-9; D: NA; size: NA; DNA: TGTGCCAGCAGCTTGGTTAAGCGCGGCAATGAGCAGTTCTTC; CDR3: CASSLVKRGNEQFF
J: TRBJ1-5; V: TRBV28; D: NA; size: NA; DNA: TGTGCCAGCGGGCAGTATAGCAATCAGCCCCAGCATTTT; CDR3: CASGQYSNQPQHF